These 3 T cell receptor beta chains were all obtained from the same sample, sequenced in a study of cytomegalovirus exposure and HLA in healthy donors. The primer mix had 60 Vbeta and 13 Jbeta primers. The protocol was immunoSEQ multiplex PCR, while the TCRdb copy is restricted to in-frame clones and leaves out a portion. The sample holds about 99,000 clones, 75% to 85% seen once. Sample: PBMCs. Receptors originate from a male donor in good health and CMV-seropositive.

This clone was counted once. The chain links TRBV4-1 to TRBJ2-1, with a weak D call TRBD1 (6 bases). The ends were cut back, 7 bases at V and 9 bases at J, with 22 bases in the middle. The germline V gene encodes CDR1 MGHRA and CDR2 YSYEKL. CDR3 length equals 15 residues. The CDR3 DNA sequence: TGCGCCAGCACCTATTTACTAGACAGGTTCGGTGAGCAGTTCTTC. Its translation is CASTYLLDRFGEQFF.

The CDR3 is CAWSRDSAGYTF. DNA of the CDR3: TGTGCCTGGAGTCGAGACAGTGCGGGCTACACCTTC. The gene calls are TRBV30 and TRBJ1-2, with D possibly matching TRBD1 (5 bases). The germline gives CDR1 GTSNPN, CDR2 SVGIG (reference sequence). The CDR3 extends over 12 amino acids. V gave up 2 bases and J gave up 8 bases, with 12 bases separating them.

The rearrangement uses TRBV7-2 and TRBJ2-6; TRBD2 matches 11 bases. J gave up 1 base and V 2 bases, and 1 base lay outside the gene matches. In germline, CDR1 is SGHTA, CDR2 FQGNSA. This CDR3 has 17 residues. The CDR3 DNA follows: TGTGCCAGCAGCTTACTAGCGGGGGGATCTGGGGCCAACGTCCTGACTTTC. Encoded protein: CASSLLAGGSGANVLTF.